A single T cell receptor beta chain is shown here with its context. The target of this receptor is not known. The data were produced on a NextSeq 550. The Human TCR Profiling Kit (MiLaboratory) was used to prepare UMI-labeled 5' RACE TRB cDNA libraries. The full amount of extracted RNA was used for cDNA synthesis, and the full amount of resulting cDNA was used for PCR amplification. The libraries were made side by side, with each library going through the same number of PCR cycles. The published analysis was carried out like this. With a minimum of two reads required per UMI, MIGEC and MiXCR pulled out about 50,000 +/- 10,000 unique UMI-labeled TRB cDNA molecules from each library. On average, each library contained approximately 40,000 +/- 10,000 functional in-frame TRB CDR3 nucleotide clonotypes without stop codons. Diversity metrics, including normalized Shannon-Wiener and Chao1, were computed in VDJtools after downsampling to 5000 UMI-labeled TRB molecules per sample. Clonotype-size-weighted physicochemical properties of the central five CDR3 residues (interaction energy, strength, volume and Kidera factor 4) were computed in VDJtools. Through TCRdb reprocessing, the reads give one entry per CDR3 protein sequence; DNA is omitted. The V and J calls follow TCRdb's processing rather than the paper's. The sample table holds some 130,000 distinct CDR3 sequences. About 0.3% of the sample goes to the ten largest clones.

In the germline V gene, CDR1 corresponds to SGHDN and CDR2 to FVKESK. The cysteine opens and the phenylalanine closes a CDR3 of 15 amino acids. No DNA was logged. The data belong to a study of CXCR3-negative and CXCR3-positive naive CD8 T cells (dated by TCRdb to between 2018 and 2021). Regarding the complete study: Roughly 150 million TRB reads were obtained in total, roughly 1.5 +/- 0.3 million reads per library. Data from some twelve donors, pooled across two independent experiments, went into the diversity and physicochemical repertoire analyses. For the TRBV-TRBJ cluster analysis, the naive subsets came from a handful of donors, while the memory cells came from 3 donors. The investigation overall reported the following: Both naive subsets had comparably high repertoire diversity, while memory CD8+ T cells had much lower repertoire diversity. Freshly isolated PBMCs were used for most assays because CXCR3 expression went down partially after cryopreservation. Compared with CXCR3-negative naive cells, CXCR3-positive naive cells had TRB CDR3s with higher hydrophobicity (lower Kidera factor 4), lower energy, and higher strength and volume indices. Within the same donor, TRBV-TRBJ usage looked similar between naive CXCR3-negative and CXCR3-positive cells, but memory cells had distinct patterns. Surface CD5, linked to self-reactivity in mice, was comparable between naive subsets; TCR interaction strength was therefore also inferred from TRB CDR3 physicochemical properties.

For every CD8+ T cell subset, 300,000 cells were flow-sorted straight into RLT lysis buffer, and each subset was sorted in triplicate. To exclude memory contaminants, naive CD8+ T cells were stringently defined as CD45RO-CCR7+CD27+CD95-. Using standard density gradient centrifugation, peripheral blood mononuclear cells were isolated from buffy coats. Naive CXCR3-negative and CXCR3-positive CD8+ T cells were flow-sorted using a FACSAria III. An RNeasy Mini Kit was used to extract total RNA from the sorted cells. The TCR was taken from a human donor in good health. Some clones in this sample may be carry-over from other donors' samples. This chain joins TRBV14 to TRBJ2-5; TCRdb's assignment of TRBD1 cannot be checked, as there is no DNA. The sample comprised naive CXCR3- CD8+ T cells from blood. Per the publication, the cell subset or site label means: CD45RO-CCR7+CD27+CD95- naive CD8+ T cells lacking CXCR3 (TNR3-). The encoded CDR3 is CASRLTGTPEETQYF. Outside the CDR3, residues come from the reference TRBV14 and TRBJ2-5 proteins, so the full variable domain is: EAGVTQFPSHSVIEKGQTVTLRCDPISGHDNLYWYRRVMGKEIKFLLHFVKESKQDESGMPNNRFLAERTGGTYSTLKVQPAELEDSGVYFCASRLTGTPEETQYFGPGTRLLVL.